Listed here are 32 T cell receptor beta chains from one sample, sequenced in a study of shared clonotypes between healthy human individuals. Repertoires were generated with immunoSEQ multiplex PCR, while TCRdb's copy carries only in-frame clones and drops some. The table records over 850,000 clones, 78% of them present only once. The material sequenced was memory CD4+ T cells from PBMCs. Described subset: CD45RA-negative fraction. Receptor source: a man younger than 35 in good health. Some clones in this sample may be carry-over from other donors' samples.

This CDR3 reads CASSPRTVYNEQFF. Written as DNA, the CDR3 is TGCGCCAGCAGCCCCCGGACAGTATACAATGAGCAGTTCTTC. The V and J genes are TRBV4-1 and TRBJ2-1, with TRBD1 as a possible D gene (6 bases). CDR1 and CDR2 (germline): MGHRA, YSYEKL. V lost 4 bases to trimming and J lost 4 bases, with 11 bases between them. The CDR3 spans 14 residues.

CDR3 nucleotides: TGCGCCAGCAGACACGGGACAGGGGGGGCCGAGCAGTACTTC. This sequence encodes CASRHGTGGAEQYF. The gene calls are TRBV5-1 and TRBJ2-7; 11 bases fit TRBD1. With 5 bases clipped from V and 6 bases from J, the junction kept 7 bases outside the gene matches. The CDR3 covers 14 residues. Germline CDR1 and CDR2: SGHRS and YFSETQ.

The chain carries TRBV2 and TRBJ1-5, with 8 nucleotides matching TRBD1. In germline, CDR1 is SNHLY, CDR2 FYNNEI. Trimming took 5 bases from V and 6 from J; bases not matched to a gene: 6. This CDR3 is 14 amino acids long. CDR3 amino acids: CASSRQGLAQPQHF. The CDR3 DNA follows: TGTGCCAGCAGTCGACAGGGGCTGGCTCAGCCCCAGCATTTT.

This clone was seen many times. This chain links TRBV20-1 with TRBJ2-7; 8 nucleotides match TRBD2. The CDR3 contains 11 residues. Looked up from germline, CDR1 is DFQATT and CDR2 is SNEGSKA (reference sequence). V gave up 5 bases and J gave up 6 bases; unmatched junction bases: 3. CDR3 sequence reads: CSAGTRGEQYF. As DNA, the CDR3 is TGCAGTGCTGGGACTAGGGGCGAGCAGTACTTC.

The genes are TRBV30 and TRBJ2-1; 10 bases are shared with TRBD2. Germline V gene data show CDR1 as GTSNPN and CDR2 as SVGIG (reference sequence). The CDR3 is made up of 14 amino acids. The ends lost 2 bases at V and 7 bases at J; junction bases unmatched: 5. In nucleotides, the CDR3 is TGTGCCTGGAGTCGGGCTAGCGGGAGTAATGAGCAGTTCTTC. As protein: CAWSRASGSNEQFF.

J is TRBJ2-3 and V is TRBV28; tentative D call: TRBD2 (6 bases). From germline, CDR1 is MDHEN and CDR2 SYDVKM. The CDR3 is made up of 14 amino acids. Trimming took off 7 bases at V and 2 bases at J, with 13 bases between the two ends. In nucleotides, the CDR3 is TGTGCCAGCAACCCCCCGGGAGACACAGATACGCAGTATTTT. This translates into CASNPPGDTDTQYF.

This chain connects TRBV25-1 to TRBJ1-2; unclear D gene. V was cut by 5 bases and J by 2 bases, with 12 bases left in between. CDR1 MGHDK and CDR2 SYGVNS come from the germline V gene. The length of the CDR3 is 14 residues. The CDR3 coding sequence is TGTGCCAGCAGTCCCCGGGCAGGCAACTATGGCTACACCTTC. Translation gives CASSPRAGNYGYTF.

The chain couples TRBV10-1 to TRBJ2-2; 11 bases are shared with TRBD2. Germline CDR1 is WNHNN and CDR2 is SYGVQD (reference sequence). The V segment lost 0 bases and the J segment 5 bases; nucleotides outside the gene matches: 8. The CDR3 is 18 residues long. CDR3 DNA sequence: TGCGCCAGCAGTGAGTCCCCACTAGCGGGAGTGAATACCGGGGAGCTGTTTTTT. It codes for CASSESPLAGVNTGELFF.

The chain couples TRBV5-1 to TRBJ2-2; 11 bases align to TRBD2. CDR1 is SGHRS, CDR2 YFSETQ, per germline. The junction had 12 bases not matched to a gene; V was cut back by 7 bases and J by 7 bases. This CDR3 has 16 residues. CDR3 nucleotides: TGCGCCAGCCGGACGGACACTACTAGCGGGAGCGGGGAGCTGTTTTTT. The encoded protein is CASRTDTTSGSGELFF.

A single count supports this clone. Other nucleotide sequences from this sample produce the same CDR3. This sequence joins TRBV7-9 and TRBJ2-3, with D perhaps matching TRBD1 or TRBD2 (5 bases each). The length of the CDR3 is 14 residues. V lost 5 bases and J lost 0, with 9 bases in between. Germline CDR1 SEHNR, CDR2 FQNEAQ (reference sequence). The CDR3 loop reads CASSRDRSTDTQYF. For the CDR3, the DNA is TGTGCCAGCAGCAGGGACCGTAGCACAGATACGCAGTATTTT.

The CDR3 region has the DNA TGCGCCAGCAGCACCCAGGGAGGGGGAAAGAGTGGCTACACCTTC. Translating gives CASSTQGGGKSGYTF. The rearrangement joins TRBV4-3 to TRBJ1-2, with D perhaps matching TRBD1 (6 bases). The CDR3 contains 15 residues. Per germline, CDR1 LGHNA and CDR2 YSLEER. The germline V and J ends were trimmed by 5 bases and 7 bases, with 20 bases remaining between them.

J is TRBJ2-5 and V is TRBV4-3; D is ambiguous. CDR1 and CDR2 from the germline V gene are LGHNA and YSLEER. V shed 4 bases and J shed 5 bases, with 17 bases lying between them. This CDR3 spans 15 amino acids. The CDR3 nucleotides read TGCGCCAGCAGCCCAGCCGGGCTAGACGTCGAGACCCAGTACTTC. Translating it yields CASSPAGLDVETQYF.

The chain recombines TRBV5-8 with TRBJ2-1; 8 bases are shared with TRBD2. CDR1 is SGHTS and CDR2 is YDEGEE in the germline V gene. The CDR3 covers 17 residues. J gave up 5 bases and V 0 bases, and 10 bases lay outside the gene matches. In DNA form, the CDR3 reads TGTGCCAGCAGCTTGGGTGCGGGGGGATCCTTACACAATGAGCAGTTCTTC. This sequence encodes CASSLGAGGSLHNEQFF. Looking up the rest from reference TRBV5-8 and TRBJ2-1 gives the full variable domain: EAGVTQSPTHLIKTRGQQATLRCSPISGHTSVYWYQQALGLGLQFLLWYDEGEERNRGNFPPRFSGRQFPNYSSELNVNALELEDSALYLCASSLGAGGSLHNEQFFGPGTRLTVL.

The chain is built from TRBV7-9 and TRBJ2-3, with 13 bases matching TRBD2. V trimming: 5 bases; J trimming: 6 bases; junction bases outside the gene matches: 2. This CDR3 comprises 14 residues. CDR1 is SEHNR, CDR2 FQNEAQ, per germline (reference sequence). CDR3 amino acids: CASSTSGRADTQYF. CDR3 DNA sequence: TGTGCCAGCAGCACTAGCGGGAGGGCGGATACGCAGTATTTT. Full variable domain (missing parts from reference TRBV7-9 and TRBJ2-3): DTGVSQNPRHKITKRGQNVTFRCDPISEHNRLYWYRQTLGQGPEFLTYFQNEAQLEKSRLLSDRFSAERPKGSFSTLEIQRTEQGDSAMYLCASSTSGRADTQYFGPGTRLTVL.

The rearrangement uses TRBV23-1 and TRBJ2-4; D tentatively fits TRBD1 or TRBD2 (5 bases each). Being an ORF, TRBV23-1 has a function that is uncertain. CDR3 length: 14 residues. V lost 1 base and J 8 bases, leaving 12 bases between the germline ends. CDR3 sequence: CASSQFGTADIQYF. CDR3 nucleotides: TGCGCCAGCAGTCAATTTGGGACGGCTGACATTCAGTACTTC.

CDR3 DNA sequence: TGCGCCAGCAGCTTGCTAGCGGGAGGGGCAGATACGCAGTATTTT. This encodes CASSLLAGGADTQYF. The V call is TRBV5-1, the J call TRBJ2-3, with 12 bases identical to TRBD2. The trim removed 1 base at V and 4 bases at J, leaving 1 base unmatched. Germline CDR1 is SGHRS and CDR2 is YFSETQ. This CDR3 comprises 15 residues.

This sequence joins TRBV5-1 and TRBJ2-5, with TRBD2 as a possible D gene (6 bases). Germline lookup yields CDR1 SGHRS and CDR2 YFSETQ. CDR3 length equals 14 residues. Trimming cost V 6 bases and J 4 bases, with 16 bases left between them. This CDR3 is CASTWRVWPETQYF. The CDR3 DNA reads TGCGCCAGCACCTGGAGGGTATGGCCAGAGACCCAGTACTTC.

This rearrangement joins TRBV18 to TRBJ1-1; no clear D gene. CDR3 length: 16 amino acids. The V and J ends lost 0 bases and 6 bases respectively, with 17 bases between them. Germline-derived CDR1 and CDR2 are KGHSH and LQKENI. The CDR3 coding sequence is TGTGCCAGCTCACCACCCGCCGGGCCAGCGGGGTCTGAAGCTTTCTTT. This translates into CASSPPAGPAGSEAFF. Full variable domain (outside the CDR3, taken from reference TRBV18 and TRBJ1-1): NAGVMQNPRHLVRRRGQEARLRCSPMKGHSHVYWYRQLPEEGLKFMVYLQKENIIDESGMPKERFSAEFPKEGPSILRIQQVVRGDSAAYFCASSPPAGPAGSEAFFGQGTRLTVV.

The chain combines TRBV28 with TRBJ1-2, with D uncertain. Germline V lookup: CDR1 MDHEN, CDR2 SYDVKM. V dropped 4 bases and J dropped 7 bases, with 10 bases sitting between them. The CDR3 runs to 12 residues. CDR3 nucleotides: TGTGCCAGCAGTTCGGGGTGGAGTGGCTACACCTTC. Amino acid sequence: CASSSGWSGYTF.

The rearrangement links TRBV7-9 to TRBJ2-5, with a possible D match to TRBD2 (5 bases). The V gene's germline CDR1 is SEHNR and CDR2 FQNEAQ (reference sequence). The CDR3 loop spans 14 amino acids. V was clipped by 5 bases and J by 5 bases, with 15 bases between them. For the CDR3, the DNA is TGTGCCAGCAGCCCGGCCGGGGTAGGGGAGACCCAGTACTTC. Its translation is CASSPAGVGETQYF.

V and J are TRBV21-1 and TRBJ2-3; TRBD1 is the table's D call, not checked against the DNA. TRBV21-1 is flagged as a pseudogene. This CDR3 spans 16 amino acids. This chain's CDR3 is CASSKGCEDITDTQYF. The DNA of the CDR3 is TGTGCCAGCAGCAAAGGGTGTGAGGACATCACAGATACGCAGTATTTT.

The chain is built from TRBV15 and TRBJ1-2, with a weak D call TRBD1 (6 bases). The CDR3 extends over 16 amino acids. Trimming stripped 0 bases from V and 8 bases from J, with 19 bases between. Germline V gene lookup returns CDR1 LNHNV and CDR2 YYDKDF (reference sequence). The CDR3 DNA is TGTGCCACCAGCAGAGATCTTGTAGGACAGCTATCCGGCTACACCTTC. Its protein product is CATSRDLVGQLSGYTF.

This clone was counted only a few times. The rearrangement joins TRBV13 to TRBJ1-1; no clear D. The V gene's germline CDR1 is PRHDT and CDR2 FYEKMQ (reference sequence). CDR3 length: 14 residues. Trimming stripped 0 bases from V and 4 bases from J, with 9 bases between. The CDR3 loop reads CASSLGSVSTEAFF. For the CDR3, the DNA is TGTGCCAGCAGCTTAGGTTCTGTTTCCACTGAAGCTTTCTTT.

The CDR3 here is CATSRGGDEQFF. CDR3 sequence (DNA): TGTGCCACCAGCAGGGGGGGAGATGAGCAGTTCTTC. The chain joins TRBV15 to TRBJ2-1, with a tentative D call TRBD2 (6 bases). This CDR3 is 12 amino acids long. The V end lost 3 bases, the J end lost 8 bases, and 8 bases lay between the germline ends. The germline V gene encodes CDR1 LNHNV and CDR2 YYDKDF (reference sequence).

This clone was observed a handful of times. The rearrangement links TRBV14 to TRBJ2-2; no clear D gene. Per germline, CDR1 SGHDN and CDR2 FVKESK. The CDR3 loop spans 13 amino acids. The V gene lost 5 bases and the J gene lost 3 bases, with 7 bases spanning the gap. The CDR3 DNA reads TGTGCCAGCAGCTCCCAGCACACCGGGGAGCTGTTTTTT. Translated: CASSSQHTGELFF.

A remark on this clone: Other DNA sequences from this sample encode an identical CDR3 as well. J is TRBJ2-7 and V is TRBV5-1, with 12 positions matching TRBD2. The CDR3 covers 15 residues. Germline trimming cut 3 bases from V and 2 bases from J; bases unmatched to any gene: 3. Germline V CDR1 and CDR2: SGHRS, YFSETQ. CDR3 loop: CASSSGLAGTYEQYF. The CDR3 nucleotides are TGCGCCAGCAGCTCTGGACTAGCGGGAACCTACGAGCAGTACTTC.

J is TRBJ2-3 and V is TRBV14; the match to TRBD2 covers 8 bases. Germline CDR1 and CDR2: SGHDN and FVKESK. V shed 4 bases, J shed 4 bases, and the junction held 13 bases outside the gene matches. The CDR3 loop spans 17 amino acids. CDR3 protein: CASSPRPGLALADTQYF. The CDR3 DNA follows: TGTGCCAGCAGCCCCCGACCCGGACTAGCTTTAGCAGATACGCAGTATTTT.

The V gene is TRBV7-8, the J gene TRBJ2-7; D is unclear. V was shortened by 2 bases and J by 3 bases, with 14 bases between the two germline ends. In germline, CDR1 is SGHVS, CDR2 FQNEAQ. CDR3 length: 15 amino acids. The CDR3 coding sequence is TGTGCCAGCAGCTTACGCCCCGGGCCAGTCTACGAGCAGTACTTC. Translating gives CASSLRPGPVYEQYF. Using reference TRBV7-8 and TRBJ2-7 for the parts outside the CDR3, the full variable domain is GAGVSQSPRYKVAKRGQDVALRCDPISGHVSLFWYQQALGQGPEFLTYFQNEAQLDKSGLPSDRFFAERPEGSVSTLKIQRTQQEDSAVYLCASSLRPGPVYEQYFGPGTRLTVT.

This clone was seen many times. The chain couples TRBV19 to TRBJ2-1; TRBD2 matches 11 bases. The CDR3 spans 15 residues. Unmatched junction bases numbered 12, after V lost 11 bases and J lost 6 bases. Germline CDR1 reads LNHDA; CDR2 reads SQIVND (reference sequence). CDR3 protein: CAYNSGRALSNEQFF. Here the CDR3 DNA reads TGTGCCTATAATAGCGGGAGGGCCTTAAGCAATGAGCAGTTCTTC. The full variable domain, with the rest looked up from reference TRBV19 and TRBJ2-1, is DGGITQSPKYLFRKEGQNVTLSCEQNLNHDAMYWYRQDPGQGLRLIYYSQIVNDFQKGDIAEGYSVSREKKESFPLTVTSAQKNPTAFYLCAYNSGRALSNEQFFGPGTRLTVL.

The CDR3 coding sequence is TGCAGCGTCGAGGCGGGCCGAGAGACCCAGTACTTC. The encoded protein is CSVEAGRETQYF. This rearrangement joins TRBV29-1 to TRBJ2-5, with TRBD2 as a possible D gene (5 bases). V gave up 6 bases and J gave up 4 bases, with 12 bases separating them. This CDR3 comprises 12 residues. The germline CDR1 and CDR2 sequences are SQVTM and ANQGSEA.

This clone occurred a few times. A much larger clone lies a single base off, so this may be a read error. The gene calls are TRBV7-2 and TRBJ1-1, with D maybe TRBD1 (5 bases). This CDR3 spans 13 amino acids. Trimming removed 6 bases at V and 0 bases at J, with 8 bases between. Germline CDR1 is SGHTA and CDR2 is FQGNSA. CDR3 in DNA: TGTGCCAGCAGTCGGGACCTGAACACTGAAGCTTTCTTT. It encodes CASSRDLNTEAFF.

This sequence joins TRBV5-4 and TRBJ2-2; possible D gene TRBD2, 5 bases. This CDR3 is 15 amino acids long. CDR1 and CDR2 from the germline V gene are SGHNT and YYREEE (reference sequence). V lost 0 bases and J lost 3, with 9 bases in between. CDR3 region: CASSLVAPDTGELFF. As DNA, the CDR3 is TGTGCCAGCAGCTTGGTAGCGCCTGACACCGGGGAGCTGTTTTTT.